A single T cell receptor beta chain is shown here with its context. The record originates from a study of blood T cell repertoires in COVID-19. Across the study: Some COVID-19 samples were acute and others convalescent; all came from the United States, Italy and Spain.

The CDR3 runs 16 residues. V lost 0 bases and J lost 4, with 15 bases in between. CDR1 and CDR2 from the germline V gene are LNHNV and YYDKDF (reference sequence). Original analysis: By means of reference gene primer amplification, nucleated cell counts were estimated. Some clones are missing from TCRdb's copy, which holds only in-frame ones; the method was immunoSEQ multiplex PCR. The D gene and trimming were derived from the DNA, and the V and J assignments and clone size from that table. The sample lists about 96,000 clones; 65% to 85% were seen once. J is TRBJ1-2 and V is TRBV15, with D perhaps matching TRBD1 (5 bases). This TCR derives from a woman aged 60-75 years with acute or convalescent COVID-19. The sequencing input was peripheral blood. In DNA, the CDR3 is TGTGCCACCAGCAGAGACAGGGTAGGGGCTACCTATGGCTACACCTTC. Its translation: CATSRDRVGATYGYTF.